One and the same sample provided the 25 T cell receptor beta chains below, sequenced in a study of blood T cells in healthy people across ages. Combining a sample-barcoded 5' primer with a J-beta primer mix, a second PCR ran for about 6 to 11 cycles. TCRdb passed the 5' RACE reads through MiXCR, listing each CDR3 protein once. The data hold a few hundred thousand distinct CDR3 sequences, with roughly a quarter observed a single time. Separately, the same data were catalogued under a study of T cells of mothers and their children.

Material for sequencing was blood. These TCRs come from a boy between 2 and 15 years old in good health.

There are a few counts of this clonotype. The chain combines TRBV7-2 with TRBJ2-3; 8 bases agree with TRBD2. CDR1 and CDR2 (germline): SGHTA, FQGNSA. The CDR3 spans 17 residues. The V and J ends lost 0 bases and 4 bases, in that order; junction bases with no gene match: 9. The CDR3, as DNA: TGTGCCAGCAGCTTAGCTTCGCGGGGGGCGATTGCAGATACGCAGTATTTT. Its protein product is CASSLASRGAIADTQYF.

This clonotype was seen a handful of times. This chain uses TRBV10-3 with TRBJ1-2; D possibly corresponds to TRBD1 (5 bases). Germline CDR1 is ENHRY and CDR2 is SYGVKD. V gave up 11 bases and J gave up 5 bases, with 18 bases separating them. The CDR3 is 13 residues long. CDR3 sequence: CASASTENYGYTF. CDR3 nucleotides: TGTGCCTCCGCCTCGACAGAGAATTATGGCTACACCTTC.

In DNA, the CDR3 is TGTGCCAGCAGTTACCCCCAGCCCAATTCACCCCTCCACTTT. This encodes CASSYPQPNSPLHF. The chain has TRBV6-5 and TRBJ1-6; unclear D gene. With 2 bases removed from V and 7 bases from J, the gap between germline ends came to 9 bases. This CDR3 comprises 14 residues. Germline CDR1 and CDR2: MNHEY and SVGAGI.

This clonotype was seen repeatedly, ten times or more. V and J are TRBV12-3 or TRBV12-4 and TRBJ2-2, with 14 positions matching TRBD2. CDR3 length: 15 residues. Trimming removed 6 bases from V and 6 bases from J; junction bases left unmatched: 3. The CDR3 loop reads CASRPGLAGAGELFF. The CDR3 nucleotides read TGTGCCAGCAGACCGGGACTAGCGGGAGCCGGGGAGCTGTTTTTT.

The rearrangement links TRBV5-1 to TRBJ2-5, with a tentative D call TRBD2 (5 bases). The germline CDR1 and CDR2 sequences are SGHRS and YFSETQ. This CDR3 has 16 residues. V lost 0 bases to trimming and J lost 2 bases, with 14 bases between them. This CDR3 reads CASSLESGLGQETQYF. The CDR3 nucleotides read TGCGCCAGCAGCTTGGAAAGCGGACTTGGTCAAGAGACCCAGTACTTC.

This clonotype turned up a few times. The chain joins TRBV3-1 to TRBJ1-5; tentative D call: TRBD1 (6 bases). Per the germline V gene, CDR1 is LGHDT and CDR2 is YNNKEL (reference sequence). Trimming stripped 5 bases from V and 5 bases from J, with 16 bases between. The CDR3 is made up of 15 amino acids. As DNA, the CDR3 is TGTGCCAGCAGCTTCTCAGGGGCCCGGCATCAGCCCCAGCATTTT. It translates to CASSFSGARHQPQHF.

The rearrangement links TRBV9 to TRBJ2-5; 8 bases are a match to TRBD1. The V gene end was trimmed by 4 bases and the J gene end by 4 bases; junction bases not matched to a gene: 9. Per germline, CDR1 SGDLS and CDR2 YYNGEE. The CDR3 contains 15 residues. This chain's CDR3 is CASSTQTGEGETQYF. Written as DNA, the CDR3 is TGTGCCAGCAGCACCCAGACAGGGGAAGGAGAGACCCAGTACTTC.

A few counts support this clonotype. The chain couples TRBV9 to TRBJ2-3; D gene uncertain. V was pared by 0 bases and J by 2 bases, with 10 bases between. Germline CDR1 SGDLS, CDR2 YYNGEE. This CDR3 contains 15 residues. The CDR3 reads CASSVGRLVTDTQYF. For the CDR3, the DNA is TGTGCCAGCAGCGTAGGTCGACTCGTCACAGATACGCAGTATTTT.

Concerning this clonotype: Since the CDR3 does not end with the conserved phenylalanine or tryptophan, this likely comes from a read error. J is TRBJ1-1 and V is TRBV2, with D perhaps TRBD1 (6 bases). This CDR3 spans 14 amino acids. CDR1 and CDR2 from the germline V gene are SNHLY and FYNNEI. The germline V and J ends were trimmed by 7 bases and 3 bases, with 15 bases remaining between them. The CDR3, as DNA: TGTGCCAGCATGCCGGGGGGCTCCTACACTGAAGCTTTCCTT. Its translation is CASMPGGSYTEAFL.

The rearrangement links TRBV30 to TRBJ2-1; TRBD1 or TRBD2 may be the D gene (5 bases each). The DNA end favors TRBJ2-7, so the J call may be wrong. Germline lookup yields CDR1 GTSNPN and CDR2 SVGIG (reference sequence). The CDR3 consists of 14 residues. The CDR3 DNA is TGTGCCTGGAGTCTCTCCGGGACGGATTACGAGCAGTACTTC. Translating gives CAWSLSGTDYEQYF.

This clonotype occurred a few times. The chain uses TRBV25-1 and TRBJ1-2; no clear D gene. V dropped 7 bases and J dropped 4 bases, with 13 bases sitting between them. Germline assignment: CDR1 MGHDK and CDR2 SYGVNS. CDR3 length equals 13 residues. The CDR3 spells CASKGQLFYGYTF. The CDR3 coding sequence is TGTGCCAGCAAGGGTCAACTCTTCTATGGCTACACCTTC.

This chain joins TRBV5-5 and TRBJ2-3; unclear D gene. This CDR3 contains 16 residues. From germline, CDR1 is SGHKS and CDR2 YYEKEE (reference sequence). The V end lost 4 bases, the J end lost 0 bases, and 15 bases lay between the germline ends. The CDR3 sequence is CASSRRPTASTDTQYF. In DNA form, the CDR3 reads TGTGCCAGCAGCCGTCGACCCACCGCTAGCACAGATACGCAGTATTTT.

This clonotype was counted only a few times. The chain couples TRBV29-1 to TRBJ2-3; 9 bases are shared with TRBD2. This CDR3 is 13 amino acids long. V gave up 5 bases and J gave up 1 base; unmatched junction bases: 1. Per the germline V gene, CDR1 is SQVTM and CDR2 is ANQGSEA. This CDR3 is CSVRLAGTDTQYF. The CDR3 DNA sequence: TGCAGCGTTCGACTAGCGGGCACAGATACGCAGTATTTT.

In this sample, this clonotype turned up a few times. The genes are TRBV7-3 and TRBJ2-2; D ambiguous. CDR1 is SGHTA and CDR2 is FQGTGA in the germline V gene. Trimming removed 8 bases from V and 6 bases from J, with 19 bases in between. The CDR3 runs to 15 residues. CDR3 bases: TGTGCCAGCGCACTAATTGCCCCATCCCCCGGGGAGCTGTTTTTT. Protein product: CASALIAPSPGELFF.

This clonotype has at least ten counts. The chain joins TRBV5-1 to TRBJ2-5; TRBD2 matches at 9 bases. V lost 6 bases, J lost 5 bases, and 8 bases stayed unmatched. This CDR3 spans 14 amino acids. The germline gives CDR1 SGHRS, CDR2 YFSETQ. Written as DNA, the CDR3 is TGCGCCAGCACGGTTAGCGGGAGTTGGGAGACCCAGTACTTC. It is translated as CASTVSGSWETQYF.

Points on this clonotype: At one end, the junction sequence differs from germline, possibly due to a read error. The CDR3 protein is CASSARPYNEQSF. The CDR3 DNA follows: TGTGCCAGCAGCGCTCGCCCCTACAATGAGCAGTCCTTC. The chain carries TRBV7-6 and TRBJ2-5; unclear D gene. This CDR3 has 13 amino acids. Germline CDR1 reads SGHVS; CDR2 reads FNYEAQ. Full variable domain (rest looked up from reference TRBV7-6 and TRBJ2-5): GAGVSQSPRYKVTKRGQDVALRCDPISGHVSLYWYRQALGQGPEFLTYFNYEAQQDKSGLPNDRFSAERPEGSISTLTIQRTEQRDSAMYRCASSARPYNEQSFGPGTRLLVL.

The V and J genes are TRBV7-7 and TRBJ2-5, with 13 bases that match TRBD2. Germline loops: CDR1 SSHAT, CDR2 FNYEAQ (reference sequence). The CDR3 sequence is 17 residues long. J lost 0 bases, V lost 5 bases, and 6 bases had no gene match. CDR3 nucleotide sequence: TGTGCCAGCAGCCTGGGACTAGCGGGACGGTACCAAGAGACCCAGTACTTC. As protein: CASSLGLAGRYQETQYF.

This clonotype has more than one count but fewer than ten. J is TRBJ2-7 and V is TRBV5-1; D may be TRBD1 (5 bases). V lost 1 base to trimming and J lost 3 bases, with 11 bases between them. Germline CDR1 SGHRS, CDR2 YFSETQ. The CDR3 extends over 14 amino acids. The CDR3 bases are TGCGCCAGCAGCTTGACGCAAGGGGTCTACGAGCAGTACTTC. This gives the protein CASSLTQGVYEQYF.

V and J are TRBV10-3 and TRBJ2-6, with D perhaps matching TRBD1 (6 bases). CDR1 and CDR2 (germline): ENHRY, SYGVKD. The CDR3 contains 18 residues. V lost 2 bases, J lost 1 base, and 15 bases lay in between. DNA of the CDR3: TGTGCCATCAGTGAGAACAGGGCAACTATATCTGGGGCCAACGTCCTGACTTTC. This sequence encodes CAISENRATISGANVLTF.

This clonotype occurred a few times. Here the CDR3 reads CASRTGGLLYNSPLHF. CDR3 in DNA: TGTGCCAGCAGAACAGGGGGCCTCCTCTATAATTCACCCCTCCACTTT. The rearrangement links TRBV6-2 or TRBV6-3 to TRBJ1-6; the match to TRBD1 covers 9 bases. The germline V gene has CDR1 MNHEY and CDR2 SVGEGT. Trimming at V came to 6 bases and at J to 3 bases, leaving 6 bases not matched to a gene. The CDR3 consists of 16 residues.

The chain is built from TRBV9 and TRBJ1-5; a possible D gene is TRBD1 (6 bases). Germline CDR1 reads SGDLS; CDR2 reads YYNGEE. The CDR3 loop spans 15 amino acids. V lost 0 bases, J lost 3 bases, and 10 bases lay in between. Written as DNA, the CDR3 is TGTGCCAGCAGCGTAGCGGGGGCCCCCAATCAGCCCCAGCATTTT. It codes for CASSVAGAPNQPQHF.

The CDR3, as DNA: TGCAGTGCTAGAGAAAGAGGGGGAGAGACCCAGTACTTC. It encodes CSARERGGETQYF. The V call is TRBV20-1, the J call TRBJ2-5; D possibly corresponds to TRBD1 (6 bases). V lost 0 bases to trimming and J lost 4 bases, with 9 bases between them. The germline gives CDR1 DFQATT, CDR2 SNEGSKA (reference sequence). The CDR3 is 13 residues long.

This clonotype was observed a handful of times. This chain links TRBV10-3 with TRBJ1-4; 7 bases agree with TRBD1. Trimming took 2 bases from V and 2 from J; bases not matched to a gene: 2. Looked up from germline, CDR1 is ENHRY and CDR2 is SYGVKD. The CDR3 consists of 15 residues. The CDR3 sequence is CAISEQGQTNEKLFF. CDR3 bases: TGTGCCATCAGTGAGCAGGGACAGACTAATGAAAAACTGTTTTTT.

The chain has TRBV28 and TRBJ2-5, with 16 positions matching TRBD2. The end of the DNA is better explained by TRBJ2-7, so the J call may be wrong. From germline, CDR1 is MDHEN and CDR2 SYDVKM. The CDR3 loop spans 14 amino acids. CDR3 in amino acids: CASSGTSGRDEQYF. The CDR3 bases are TGTGCCAGCAGTGGGACTAGCGGGAGGGACGAGCAGTACTTC.

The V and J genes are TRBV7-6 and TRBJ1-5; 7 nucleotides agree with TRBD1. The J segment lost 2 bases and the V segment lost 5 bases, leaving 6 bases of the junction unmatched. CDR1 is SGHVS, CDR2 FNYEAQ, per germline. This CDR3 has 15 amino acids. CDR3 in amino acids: CASSLTTGRNQPQHF. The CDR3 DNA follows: TGTGCCAGCAGCCTCACGACAGGGCGCAATCAGCCCCAGCATTTT.